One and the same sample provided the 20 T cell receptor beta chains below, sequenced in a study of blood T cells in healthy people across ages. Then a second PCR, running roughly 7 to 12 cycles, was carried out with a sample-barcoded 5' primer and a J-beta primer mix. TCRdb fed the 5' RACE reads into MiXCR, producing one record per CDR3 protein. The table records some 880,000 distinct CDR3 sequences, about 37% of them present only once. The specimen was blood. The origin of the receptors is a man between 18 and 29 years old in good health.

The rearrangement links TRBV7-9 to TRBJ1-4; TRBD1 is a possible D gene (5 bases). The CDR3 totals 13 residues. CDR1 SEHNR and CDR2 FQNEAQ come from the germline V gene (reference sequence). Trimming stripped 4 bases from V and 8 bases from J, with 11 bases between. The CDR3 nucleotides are TGTGCCAGCAGCTCCCAGGGTCGGGAAAAACTGTTTTTT. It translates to CASSSQGREKLFF.

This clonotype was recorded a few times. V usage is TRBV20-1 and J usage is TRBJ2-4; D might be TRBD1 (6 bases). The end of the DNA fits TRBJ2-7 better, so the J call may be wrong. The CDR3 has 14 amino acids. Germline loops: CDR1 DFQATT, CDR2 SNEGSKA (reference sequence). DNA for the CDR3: TGCAGTGCTATGCCCCAGGGGTCTGCCTACGAGCAGTACTTC. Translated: CSAMPQGSAYEQYF.

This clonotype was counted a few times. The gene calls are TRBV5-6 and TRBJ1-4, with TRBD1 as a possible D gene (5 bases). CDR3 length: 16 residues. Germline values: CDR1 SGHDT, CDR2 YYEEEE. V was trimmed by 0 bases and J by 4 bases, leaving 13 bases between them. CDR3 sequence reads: CASSLGQKPLNEKLFF. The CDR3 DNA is TGTGCCAGCAGCTTGGGACAGAAGCCCCTTAATGAAAAACTGTTTTTT.

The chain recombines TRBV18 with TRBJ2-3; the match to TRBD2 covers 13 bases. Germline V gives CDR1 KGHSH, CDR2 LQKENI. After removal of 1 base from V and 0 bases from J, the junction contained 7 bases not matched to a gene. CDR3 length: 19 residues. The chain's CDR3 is CASSPRGTSGASSTDTQYF. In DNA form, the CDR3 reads TGTGCCAGCTCACCACGGGGGACTAGCGGGGCCTCTAGCACAGATACGCAGTATTTT.

The CDR3 DNA reads as TGTGCCAGCAGTTTCCTACAGGGTTCGCAAGAGACCCAGTACTTC. Translating it yields CASSFLQGSQETQYF. This chain joins TRBV12-3 or TRBV12-4 and TRBJ2-5; TRBD1 might be the D (6 bases). V dropped 3 bases and J dropped 2 bases, with 13 bases sitting between them. The length of the CDR3 is 15 residues.

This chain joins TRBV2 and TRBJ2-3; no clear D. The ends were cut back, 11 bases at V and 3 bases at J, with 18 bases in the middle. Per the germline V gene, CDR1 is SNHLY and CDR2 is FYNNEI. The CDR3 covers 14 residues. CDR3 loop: CACGGNRDTDTQYF. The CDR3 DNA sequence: TGTGCCTGCGGTGGCAACAGAGATACAGATACGCAGTATTTT.

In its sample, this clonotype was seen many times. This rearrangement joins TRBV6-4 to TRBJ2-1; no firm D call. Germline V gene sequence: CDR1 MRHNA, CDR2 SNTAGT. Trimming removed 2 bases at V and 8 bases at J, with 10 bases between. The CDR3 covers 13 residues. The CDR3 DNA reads TGTGCCAGCAGTGACAGTCCGATGGATGAGCAGTTCTTC. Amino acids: CASSDSPMDEQFF.

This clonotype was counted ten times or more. The CDR3 protein is CASSQDALTEAFF. In DNA, the CDR3 is TGTGCCAGCAGCCAAGACGCGCTCACTGAAGCTTTCTTT. The chain recombines TRBV3-1 with TRBJ1-1; D is unclear. V dropped 0 bases and J dropped 4 bases, with 6 bases sitting between them. CDR3 length equals 13 residues. CDR1 and CDR2 from the germline V gene are LGHDT and YNNKEL (reference sequence).

This chain's CDR3 is CAISDRFAGTGKTYEQYF. DNA of the CDR3: TGTGCCATCAGTGATCGATTTGCCGGGACAGGTAAAACCTACGAGCAGTACTTC. V usage is TRBV10-3 and J usage is TRBJ2-7, with TRBD1 identical over 8 bases. Germline V CDR1 and CDR2: ENHRY, SYGVKD. CDR3 length: 18 residues. V shed 3 bases, J shed 2 bases, and the junction held 15 bases outside the gene matches.

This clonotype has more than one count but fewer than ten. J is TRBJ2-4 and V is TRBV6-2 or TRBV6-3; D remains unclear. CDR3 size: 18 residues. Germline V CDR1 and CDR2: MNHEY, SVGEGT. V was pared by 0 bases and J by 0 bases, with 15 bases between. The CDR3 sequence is CASSYSARDHLAKNIQYF. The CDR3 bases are TGTGCCAGCAGTTACTCGGCGAGAGACCACCTAGCCAAAAACATTCAGTACTTC.

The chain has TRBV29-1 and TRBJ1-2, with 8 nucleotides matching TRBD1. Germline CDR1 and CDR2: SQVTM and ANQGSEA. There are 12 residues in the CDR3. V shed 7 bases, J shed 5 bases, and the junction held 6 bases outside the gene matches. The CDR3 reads CSGETGEYGYTF. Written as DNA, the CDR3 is TGCAGCGGGGAGACAGGGGAATATGGCTACACCTTC. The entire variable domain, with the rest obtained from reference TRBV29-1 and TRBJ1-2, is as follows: SAVISQKPSRDICQRGTSLTIQCQVDSQVTMMFWYRQQPGQSLTLIATANQGSEATYESGFVIDKFPISRPNLTFSTLTVSNMSPEDSSIYLCSGETGEYGYTFGSGTRLTVV.

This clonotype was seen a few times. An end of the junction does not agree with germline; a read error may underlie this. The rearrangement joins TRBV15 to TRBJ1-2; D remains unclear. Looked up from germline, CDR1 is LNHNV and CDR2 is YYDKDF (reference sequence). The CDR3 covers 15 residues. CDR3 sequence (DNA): TGTACCACCAGCAGAGAACTTCGGGAGATGGTTGGCTACACCTTC. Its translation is CTTSRELREMVGYTF.

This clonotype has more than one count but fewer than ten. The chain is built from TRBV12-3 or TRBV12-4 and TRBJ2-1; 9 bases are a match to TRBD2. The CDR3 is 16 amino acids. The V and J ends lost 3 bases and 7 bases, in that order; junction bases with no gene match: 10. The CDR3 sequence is CASSFWGGGGFNEQFF. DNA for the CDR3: TGTGCCAGCAGTTTCTGGGGCGGGGGGGGCTTTAATGAGCAGTTCTTC.

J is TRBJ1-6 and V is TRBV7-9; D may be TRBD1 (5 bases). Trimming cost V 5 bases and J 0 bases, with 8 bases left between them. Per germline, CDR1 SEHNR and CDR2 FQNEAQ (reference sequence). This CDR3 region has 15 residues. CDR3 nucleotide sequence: TGTGCCAGCAGCGCAGACAGCTCCTATAATTCACCCCTCCACTTT. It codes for CASSADSSYNSPLHF.

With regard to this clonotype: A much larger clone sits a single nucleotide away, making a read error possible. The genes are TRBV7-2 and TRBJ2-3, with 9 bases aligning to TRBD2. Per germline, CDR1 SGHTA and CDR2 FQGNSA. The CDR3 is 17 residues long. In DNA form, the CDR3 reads TGTGCCAGCAGCTTAGGGACTAGCGTCCTAAGCACAGAGACGCAGTATTTT. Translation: CASSLGTSVLSTETQYF.

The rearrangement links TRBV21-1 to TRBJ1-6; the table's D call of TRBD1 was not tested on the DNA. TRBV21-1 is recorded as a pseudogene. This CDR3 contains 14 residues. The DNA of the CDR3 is TGTGCCAGCAGTTACAGGGAAGATAATTCACCCCTCCACTTT. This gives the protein CASSYREDNSPLHF.

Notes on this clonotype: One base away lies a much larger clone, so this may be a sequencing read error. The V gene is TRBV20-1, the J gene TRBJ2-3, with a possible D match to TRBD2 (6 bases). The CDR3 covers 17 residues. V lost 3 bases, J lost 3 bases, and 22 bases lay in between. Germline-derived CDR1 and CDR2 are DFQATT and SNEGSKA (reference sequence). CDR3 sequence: CSASPSGAIGGTDTQYF. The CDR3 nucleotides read TGCAGTGCTAGCCCAAGTGGGGCTATCGGGGGTACAGATACGCAGTATTTT.

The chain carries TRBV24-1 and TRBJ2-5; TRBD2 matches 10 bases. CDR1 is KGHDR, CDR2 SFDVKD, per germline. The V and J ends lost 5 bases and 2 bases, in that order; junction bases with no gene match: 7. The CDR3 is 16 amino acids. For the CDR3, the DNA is TGTGCCACCAGTGGTTTCCCTAGCGGGGGACAAGAGACCCAGTACTTC. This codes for CATSGFPSGGQETQYF.

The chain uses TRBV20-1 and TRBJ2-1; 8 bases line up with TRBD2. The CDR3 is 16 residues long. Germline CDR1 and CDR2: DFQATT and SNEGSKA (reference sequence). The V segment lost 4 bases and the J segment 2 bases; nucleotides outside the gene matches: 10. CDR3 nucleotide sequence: TGCAGTGCTATTACCAGAACTAGCGGAACCTACAATGAGCAGTTCTTC. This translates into CSAITRTSGTYNEQFF.

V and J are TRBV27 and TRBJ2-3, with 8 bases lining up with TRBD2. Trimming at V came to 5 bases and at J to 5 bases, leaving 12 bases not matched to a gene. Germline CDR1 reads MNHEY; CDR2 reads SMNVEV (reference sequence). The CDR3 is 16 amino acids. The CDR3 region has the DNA TGTGCCAGCAGTCAAGCCGGGACTAGAAAGAGAGATACGCAGTATTTT. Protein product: CASSQAGTRKRDTQYF.